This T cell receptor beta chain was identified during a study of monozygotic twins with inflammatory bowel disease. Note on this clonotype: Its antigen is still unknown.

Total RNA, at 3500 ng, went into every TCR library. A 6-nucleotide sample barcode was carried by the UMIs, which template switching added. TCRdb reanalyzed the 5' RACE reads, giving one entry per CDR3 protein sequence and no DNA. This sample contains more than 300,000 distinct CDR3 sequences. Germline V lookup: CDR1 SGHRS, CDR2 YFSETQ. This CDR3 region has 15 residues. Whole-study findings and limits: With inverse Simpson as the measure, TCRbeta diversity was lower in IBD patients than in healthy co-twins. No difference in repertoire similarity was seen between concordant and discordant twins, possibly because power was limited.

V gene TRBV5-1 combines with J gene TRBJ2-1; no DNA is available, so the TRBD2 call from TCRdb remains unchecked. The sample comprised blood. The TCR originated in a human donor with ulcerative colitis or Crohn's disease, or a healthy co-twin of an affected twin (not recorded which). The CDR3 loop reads CASSLLAGANNEQFF.